The present T cell receptor (beta chain) was sequenced within a study of cytomegalovirus exposure and HLA in healthy donors. Findings and limits, study-wide: The study designated 150 to 200 TCR beta chains cytomegalovirus-associated. Many donors carried some public TCRs, although rarity characterized most TCR sequences.

V dropped 3 bases and J dropped 7 bases, with 9 bases sitting between them. This CDR3 region has 12 residues. Germline V gene sequence: CDR1 SQVTM, CDR2 ANQGSEA. Concerning this clone: What it binds is unknown.

Using immunoSEQ multiplex PCR, the repertoire was profiled, and TCRdb retains in-frame clones only, with some absent. The top ten clones hold about 7% of a sample with 150,000 to 200,000 clones, about 80% of them seen once. The donors were members of the approximately 120-subject validation cohort (separate from the roughly 680-subject first cohort). The V and J genes are TRBV29-1 and TRBJ2-2; weak D call: TRBD2 (5 bases). The sequencing sample was made of PBMCs. The sequence derives from a man younger than 30 in good health and CMV-seropositive. The CDR3 DNA is TGCAGCGTTGAGCGGGCAGGCGGGGAGCTGTTTTTT. Protein sequence: CSVERAGGELFF.